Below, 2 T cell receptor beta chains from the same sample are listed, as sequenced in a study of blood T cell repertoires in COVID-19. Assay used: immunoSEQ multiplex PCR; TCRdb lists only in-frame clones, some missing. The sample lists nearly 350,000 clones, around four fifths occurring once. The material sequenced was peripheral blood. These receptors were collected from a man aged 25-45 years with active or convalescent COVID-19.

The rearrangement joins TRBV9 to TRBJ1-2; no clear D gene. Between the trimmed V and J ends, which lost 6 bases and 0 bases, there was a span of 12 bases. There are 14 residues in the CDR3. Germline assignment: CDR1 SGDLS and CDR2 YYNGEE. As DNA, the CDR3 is TGTGCCAGCACTATGAGGCCTTCTAACTATGGCTACACCTTC. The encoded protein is CASTMRPSNYGYTF.

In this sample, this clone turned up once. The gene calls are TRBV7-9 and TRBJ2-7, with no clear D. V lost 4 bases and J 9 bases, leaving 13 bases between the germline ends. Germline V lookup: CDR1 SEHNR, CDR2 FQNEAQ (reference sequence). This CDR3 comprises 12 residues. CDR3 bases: TGTGCCAGCAGCTCCCGCGAGTCTGGGCAGTACTTC. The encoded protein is CASSSRESGQYF.